These 31 T cell receptor beta chains were all obtained from the same sample, sequenced in a study of T cells in Graves' hyperthyroidism and ophthalmopathy. Amplification yielded TCR beta CDR3 regions, with RNA transcripts as the source. In the first-round RT-PCR of the TCR CDR3, the HTBI primer set was used. In TCRdb, the multiplex PCR reads were re-called with MiXCR into one record per CDR3 protein. Counted here are 400,000 to 500,000 distinct CDR3 sequences, approximately 14% occurring once; the ten biggest clones make up 15% to 20%. Material for sequencing was blood. The receptors come from a woman aged 18 to 35 with Graves' hyperthyroidism.

The rearrangement uses TRBV11-3 and TRBJ1-6, with D unresolved. In germline, CDR1 is SGHNT, CDR2 YENEEA. Trimming removed 7 bases at V and 0 bases at J, with 7 bases between. The CDR3 spans 14 residues. CDR3 in amino acids: CASTGNSYNSPLHF. The CDR3 nucleotides are TGTGCCAGCACAGGCAACTCCTATAATTCACCCCTCCACTTT.

This clonotype was detected many times. The V and J genes are TRBV19 and TRBJ1-1, with D maybe TRBD1 (5 bases). The germline V gene encodes CDR1 LNHDA and CDR2 SQIVND (reference sequence). V was trimmed by 7 bases and J by 0 bases, leaving 15 bases between them. The CDR3 extends over 15 amino acids. The CDR3 is CASTVERGMNTEAFF. The CDR3 DNA is TGTGCCAGTACCGTCGAGCGGGGGATGAACACTGAAGCTTTCTTT. The variable domain in full, completed from reference TRBV19 and TRBJ1-1, reads DGGITQSPKYLFRKEGQNVTLSCEQNLNHDAMYWYRQDPGQGLRLIYYSQIVNDFQKGDIAEGYSVSREKKESFPLTVTSAQKNPTAFYLCASTVERGMNTEAFFGQGTRLTVV.

This clonotype occurred many times. V gene TRBV3-1 combines with J gene TRBJ2-1, with TRBD1 as a possible D gene (6 bases). Between the trimmed V and J ends, which lost 3 bases and 3 bases, there was a span of 15 bases. Germline lookup yields CDR1 LGHDT and CDR2 YNNKEL (reference sequence). The length of the CDR3 is 16 residues. The chain's CDR3 is CASSHAGTNDYNEQFF. The DNA of the CDR3 is TGTGCCAGCAGCCACGCCGGGACAAACGACTACAATGAGCAGTTCTTC.

The V and J genes are TRBV4-2 and TRBJ2-3; TRBD2 might be the D (6 bases). Trimming shortened V by 1 base and J by 6 bases, and 8 bases separated the two germline ends. CDR3 length: 13 amino acids. CDR1 is LGHNA, CDR2 YNFKEQ, per germline. The CDR3 DNA is TGTGCCAGCAGCCAAGGAAGCGGGGATACGCAGTATTTT. Residues: CASSQGSGDTQYF.

This chain links TRBV6-5 with TRBJ1-4; D is ambiguous. Between the trimmed V and J ends, which lost 2 bases and 4 bases, there was a span of 8 bases. The CDR3 length is 14 residues. Germline CDR1 and CDR2: MNHEY and SVGAGI. This CDR3 is CASSYVGFNEKLFF. DNA for the CDR3: TGTGCCAGCAGTTACGTGGGATTTAATGAAAAACTGTTTTTT.

This clonotype came up many times. The chain employs TRBV14 and TRBJ1-2; weak D call: TRBD1 (5 bases). The germline gives CDR1 SGHDN, CDR2 FVKESK. The CDR3 contains 13 residues. V lost 4 bases to trimming and J lost 2 bases, with 8 bases between them. CDR3 DNA: TGTGCCAGCAGCCTCAGGGTAAACTATGGCTACACCTTC. This gives the protein CASSLRVNYGYTF.

There are many counts of this clonotype. J is TRBJ2-2 and V is TRBV29-1; D might be TRBD2 (6 bases). V gave up 7 bases and J gave up 1 base, with 13 bases separating them. CDR3 length: 14 residues. Germline V gives CDR1 SQVTM, CDR2 ANQGSEA. This chain's CDR3 is CSGLGLENTGELFF. The CDR3 region has the DNA TGCAGCGGCCTGGGACTGGAGAACACCGGGGAGCTGTTTTTT.

V is TRBV19 and J is TRBJ1-5; TRBD1 might be the D (5 bases). Trimming removed 1 base at V and 4 bases at J, with 17 bases between. The CDR3 runs to 17 residues. Germline CDR1 reads LNHDA; CDR2 reads SQIVND (reference sequence). This CDR3 reads CASSIGWAGRVNQPQHF. DNA of the CDR3: TGTGCCAGTAGTATAGGCTGGGCGGGCAGGGTAAATCAGCCCCAGCATTTT.

This clonotype was observed at least ten times. The chain links TRBV27 to TRBJ1-2; 9 bases line up with TRBD1. J was trimmed by 5 bases and V by 5 bases; bases with no gene match: 9. CDR1 is MNHEY, CDR2 SMNVEV, per germline (reference sequence). The CDR3 loop spans 15 amino acids. The CDR3 spells CASSPGQGLFYGYTF. CDR3 DNA sequence: TGTGCCAGCAGTCCGGGACAGGGATTGTTTTATGGCTACACCTTC.

This clonotype was found many times. The V gene is TRBV7-9, the J gene TRBJ1-1; no definite D call. The germline CDR1 and CDR2 sequences are SEHNR and FQNEAQ (reference sequence). Between the trimmed V and J ends, which lost 3 bases and 0 bases, there was a span of 5 bases. The CDR3 spans 13 residues. Written as DNA, the CDR3 is TGTGCCAGCAGCTTGGCACTGAACACTGAAGCTTTCTTT. Translation gives CASSLALNTEAFF.

In its sample, this clonotype was seen a few times. The rearrangement uses TRBV7-9 and TRBJ1-1; unclear D gene. The CDR3 has 13 amino acids. V shed 7 bases and J shed 1 base, with 10 bases lying between them. Germline V gene sequence: CDR1 SEHNR, CDR2 FQNEAQ (reference sequence). CDR3 amino acids: CASTQEGNTEAFF. The CDR3 bases are TGTGCCAGCACCCAAGAGGGGAACACTGAAGCTTTCTTT.

Comment on this clonotype: A much larger clone is a single base away; this may be a read error. V usage is TRBV9 and J usage is TRBJ2-2, with D possibly matching TRBD1 (6 bases). Germline CDR1 and CDR2: SGDLS and YYNGEE. This CDR3 has 17 residues. With 6 bases removed from V and 4 bases from J, the gap between germline ends came to 22 bases. The CDR3 is CASNTPRDNASTGELFF. The CDR3 nucleotides read TGTGCCAGCAACACACCAAGGGACAACGCGAGCACCGGGGAGCTGTTTTTT.

This clonotype was seen ten or more times. The CDR3 DNA follows: TGTGCCAGCAGCTTAGAACTAGCGGGAGGCCCCTACAATGAGCAGTTCTTC. Residues: CASSLELAGGPYNEQFF. V and J are TRBV11-1 and TRBJ2-1; TRBD2 matches 12 bases. CDR1 is SGHAT, CDR2 FQDESV, per germline (reference sequence). Germline trimming cut 1 base from V and 2 bases from J; bases unmatched to any gene: 3. The CDR3 extends over 17 amino acids. Combining the CDR3 with reference TRBV11-1 and TRBJ2-1 gives the whole variable domain EAEVAQSPRYKITEKSQAVAFWCDPISGHATLYWYRQILGQGPELLVQFQDESVVDDSQLPKDRFSAERLKGVDSTLKIQPAELGDSAMYLCASSLELAGGPYNEQFFGPGTRLTVL.

V usage is TRBV20-1 and J usage is TRBJ1-5, with D possibly TRBD1 on 5 matching bases. V lost 3 bases, J lost 0 bases, and 15 bases lay in between. The V gene's germline CDR1 is DFQATT and CDR2 SNEGSKA (reference sequence). This CDR3 is 16 amino acids long. CDR3 region: CSASLGGMYSNQPQHF. In nucleotides, the CDR3 is TGCAGTGCTAGCCTCGGGGGGATGTATAGCAATCAGCCCCAGCATTTT.

A note on this clonotype: A junction end diverges from the germline sequence, so it may reflect a read error. The genes are TRBV4-1 and TRBJ2-3, with 9 positions matching TRBD2. The germline gives CDR1 MGHRA, CDR2 YSYEKL. The CDR3 runs 15 residues. In nucleotides, the CDR3 is TGCGCCAGCAGCCGGACTAGCGTTAGCACAGATACTCAGTTTTTT. It translates to CASSRTSVSTDTQFF.

The chain joins TRBV19 to TRBJ2-1; D is unclear. With 7 bases removed from V and 9 bases from J, the gap between germline ends came to 10 bases. The CDR3 loop spans 11 amino acids. The germline V gene encodes CDR1 LNHDA and CDR2 SQIVND (reference sequence). CDR3: CASNISGEQFF. The CDR3, as DNA: TGTGCCAGTAATATCTCGGGTGAGCAGTTCTTC.

J is TRBJ2-2 and V is TRBV2; 11 positions match TRBD2. The CDR3 is 18 amino acids. V lost 0 bases, J lost 4 bases, and 7 bases stayed unmatched. Germline V CDR1 and CDR2: SNHLY, FYNNEI. CDR3 region: CASSEASSSGRFTGELFF. The CDR3, as DNA: TGTGCCAGCAGTGAAGCGTCGTCTAGCGGGAGGTTCACCGGGGAGCTGTTTTTT.

This clonotype was observed at least ten times. In nucleotides, the CDR3 is TGTGCCCCTTCCACCCGACAGGAGAATCAGCCCCAGCATTTT. Protein sequence: CAPSTRQENQPQHF. V and J are TRBV24-1 and TRBJ1-5; possible D gene TRBD1, 6 bases. V dropped 12 bases and J dropped 4 bases, with 18 bases sitting between them. Germline lookup yields CDR1 KGHDR and CDR2 SFDVKD. The CDR3 extends over 14 amino acids.

The V and J genes are TRBV5-1 and TRBJ2-7; the D is unclear. V lost 0 bases, J lost 0 bases, and 13 bases lay in between. Germline-derived CDR1 and CDR2 are SGHRS and YFSETQ. The CDR3 is made up of 16 amino acids. The CDR3 is CASSLGVRSTSYEQYF. In DNA, the CDR3 is TGCGCCAGCAGCTTGGGAGTCAGGTCAACCTCCTACGAGCAGTACTTC.

This clonotype was seen a handful of times. The rearrangement uses TRBV5-5 and TRBJ2-7; 9 nucleotides align to TRBD2. This CDR3 is built from 16 residues. Trimming removed 4 bases from V and 2 bases from J; junction bases left unmatched: 10. The germline gives CDR1 SGHKS, CDR2 YYEKEE (reference sequence). In nucleotides, the CDR3 is TGTGCCAGCAGCGTAGAATTAGCGGGAGCACCCTACGAGCAGTACTTC. This sequence encodes CASSVELAGAPYEQYF.

This clonotype occurred many times. The chain has TRBV24-1 and TRBJ2-2, with D perhaps matching TRBD2 (5 bases). Trimming stripped 0 bases from V and 4 bases from J, with 8 bases between. CDR3 length: 15 amino acids. The germline V gene has CDR1 KGHDR and CDR2 SFDVKD. CDR3 region: CATSDLGLLTGELFF. CDR3 bases: TGTGCCACCAGTGATTTGGGACTCCTCACCGGGGAGCTGTTTTTT.

The table lists this clonotype with many counts. As DNA, the CDR3 is TGTGCCAGCAGTTTACGGGCTAGCGGGAGGGCCGTCAATGAGCAGTTCTTC. This gives the protein CASSLRASGRAVNEQFF. The J gene is TRBJ2-1, the V gene TRBV27, with 12 bases lining up with TRBD2. Looked up from germline, CDR1 is MNHEY and CDR2 is SMNVEV (reference sequence). This CDR3 comprises 17 residues. V lost 2 bases and J lost 6; bases outside the gene matches: 8.

Points on this clonotype: A single base separates this from a much larger clone, so it may be a read error. V is TRBV7-6 and J is TRBJ1-6; D remains unclear. The length of the CDR3 is 15 residues. Germline V gives CDR1 SGHVS, CDR2 FNYEAQ. The CDR3 sequence is CASSLGVSYNSPLRF. The DNA for the CDR3 is TGTGCCAGCAGCTTAGGGGTCTCGTATAATTCACCCCTCCGCTTT. Using reference TRBV7-6 and TRBJ1-6 for the parts outside the CDR3, the full variable domain is GAGVSQSPRYKVTKRGQDVALRCDPISGHVSLYWYRQALGQGPEFLTYFNYEAQQDKSGLPNDRFSAERPEGSISTLTIQRTEQRDSAMYRCASSLGVSYNSPLRFGNGTRLTVT.

Many counts were recorded for this clonotype. This chain connects TRBV9 to TRBJ1-6; D call uncertain. The CDR3 spans 15 residues. V was shortened by 3 bases and J by 5 bases, with 12 bases between the two germline ends. Germline lookup yields CDR1 SGDLS and CDR2 YYNGEE. CDR3 protein: CASSDGRFNNSPLHF. The DNA of the CDR3 is TGTGCCAGCAGCGACGGGCGCTTCAATAATTCACCCCTCCACTTT. Combining the CDR3 with reference TRBV9 and TRBJ1-6 gives the whole variable domain DSGVTQTPKHLITATGQRVTLRCSPRSGDLSVYWYQQSLDQGLQFLIQYYNGEERAKGNILERFSAQQFPDLHSELNLSSLELGDSALYFCASSDGRFNNSPLHFGNGTRLTVT.

This clonotype was recorded many times. The V gene is TRBV27, the J gene TRBJ2-7; a weak D match, TRBD2 (6 bases). The germline V gene has CDR1 MNHEY and CDR2 SMNVEV (reference sequence). V shed 4 bases and J shed 1 base, with 11 bases lying between them. The CDR3 length is 14 residues. Written as DNA, the CDR3 is TGTGCCAGCAGTTCCGAGGCGGGATCCTACGAGCAGTACTTC. It is translated as CASSSEAGSYEQYF.

Only one count was recorded for this clonotype. A much bigger clone sits one base away, suggesting this may be a read error. The chain is built from TRBV7-8 and TRBJ2-2; D perhaps matches TRBD1 (5 bases). Germline assignment: CDR1 SGHVS and CDR2 FQNEAQ. This CDR3 comprises 14 residues. This CDR3 is CAISSRVVAGELFF. DNA for the CDR3: TGTGCCATCAGCTCCAGGGTGGTCGCCGGGGAGCTGTTTTTT.

This clonotype was seen many times. J is TRBJ1-5 and V is TRBV28; 7 bases fit TRBD1. From germline, CDR1 is MDHEN and CDR2 SYDVKM. The CDR3 is made up of 13 amino acids. The V segment lost 6 bases and the J segment 6 bases; nucleotides outside the gene matches: 5. CDR3 in DNA: TGTGCCAGCAGCCCGACAGGGTTTCAGCCCCAGCATTTT. Protein: CASSPTGFQPQHF.

The V gene is TRBV7-9, the J gene TRBJ1-2; D is unresolved. This CDR3 contains 12 residues. V lost 5 bases, J lost 4 bases, and 8 bases lay in between. Per the germline V gene, CDR1 is SEHNR and CDR2 is FQNEAQ (reference sequence). In nucleotides, the CDR3 is TGTGCCAGCAGCGGACGGCGCTATGGCTACACCTTC. This encodes CASSGRRYGYTF.

This clonotype was counted many times. The V gene is TRBV11-3, the J gene TRBJ2-2; D gene ambiguous. The V and J ends lost 5 bases and 0 bases respectively, with 13 bases between them. CDR3 length equals 16 residues. Germline loops: CDR1 SGHNT, CDR2 YENEEA. CDR3 amino acids: CASSRIAPTNTGELFF. The CDR3 DNA is TGTGCCAGCAGCCGGATAGCTCCTACGAACACCGGGGAGCTGTTTTTT.

This clonotype was detected ten times or more. V and J are TRBV5-1 and TRBJ2-7; possibly TRBD1 for D (7 bases). CDR1 SGHRS and CDR2 YFSETQ come from the germline V gene. This CDR3 has 15 amino acids. Trimming took 4 bases from V and 3 from J, leaving 17 bases between them. In nucleotides, the CDR3 is TGCGCCAGCAGCCCCGCCCCAGGGGGAGGCTACGAGCAGTACTTC. It encodes CASSPAPGGGYEQYF. The full variable domain, completed using reference TRBV5-1 and TRBJ2-7, is KAGVTQTPRYLIKTRGQQVTLSCSPISGHRSVSWYQQTPGQGLQFLFEYFSETQRNKGNFPGRFSGRQFSNSRSEMNVSTLELGDSALYLCASSPAPGGGYEQYFGPGTRLTVT.

This clonotype was recorded at least ten times. CDR3 sequence reads: CASSSTDTEAFF. As DNA, the CDR3 is TGTGCCAGCAGTTCCACTGACACTGAAGCTTTCTTT. This chain connects TRBV12-3 or TRBV12-4 to TRBJ1-1; D call uncertain. CDR3 size: 12 residues. The V end lost 4 bases, the J end lost 3 bases, and 6 bases lay between the germline ends.